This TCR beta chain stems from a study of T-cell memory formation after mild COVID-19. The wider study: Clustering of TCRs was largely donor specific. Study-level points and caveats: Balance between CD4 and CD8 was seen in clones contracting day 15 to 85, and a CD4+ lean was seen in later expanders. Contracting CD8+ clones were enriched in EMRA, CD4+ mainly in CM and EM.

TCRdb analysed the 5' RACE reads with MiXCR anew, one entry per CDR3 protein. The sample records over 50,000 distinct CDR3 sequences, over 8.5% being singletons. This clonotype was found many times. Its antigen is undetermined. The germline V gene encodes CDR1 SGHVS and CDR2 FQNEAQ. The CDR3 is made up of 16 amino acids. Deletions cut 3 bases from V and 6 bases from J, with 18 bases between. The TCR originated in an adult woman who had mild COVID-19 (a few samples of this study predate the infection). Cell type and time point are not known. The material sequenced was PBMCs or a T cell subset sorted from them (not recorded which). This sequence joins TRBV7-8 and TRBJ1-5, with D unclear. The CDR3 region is CASSFEPEVKGQPQHF. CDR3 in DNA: TGTGCCAGCAGCTTCGAGCCAGAAGTTAAAGGTCAGCCCCAGCATTTT.